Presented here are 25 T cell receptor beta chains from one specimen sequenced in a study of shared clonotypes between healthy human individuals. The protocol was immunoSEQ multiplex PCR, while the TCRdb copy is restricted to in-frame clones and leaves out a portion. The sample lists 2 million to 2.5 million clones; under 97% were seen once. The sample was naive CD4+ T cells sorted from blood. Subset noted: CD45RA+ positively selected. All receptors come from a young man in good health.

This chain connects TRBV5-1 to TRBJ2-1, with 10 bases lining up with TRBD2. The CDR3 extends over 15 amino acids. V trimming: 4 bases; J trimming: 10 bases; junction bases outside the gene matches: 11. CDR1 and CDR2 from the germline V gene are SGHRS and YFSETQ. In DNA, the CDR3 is TGCGCCAGCAGCGGAGGACTAGCGGTGGCCTTGGAGCAGTTCTTC. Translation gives CASSGGLAVALEQFF.

In nucleotides, the CDR3 is TGTGCCTGGAGTCTGGGGAGGACAGGGACGAACACCGGGGAGCTGTTTTTT. Amino acids: CAWSLGRTGTNTGELFF. This chain uses TRBV30 with TRBJ2-2, with TRBD1 matching over 8 bases. The length of the CDR3 is 17 residues. Looked up from germline, CDR1 is GTSNPN and CDR2 is SVGIG (reference sequence). Trimming removed 2 bases from V and 0 bases from J; junction bases left unmatched: 8.

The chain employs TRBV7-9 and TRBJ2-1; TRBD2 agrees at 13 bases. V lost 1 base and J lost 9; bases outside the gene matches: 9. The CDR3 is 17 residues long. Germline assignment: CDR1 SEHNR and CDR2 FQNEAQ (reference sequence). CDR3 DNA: TGTGCCAGCAGCTTAGAGTGGACTAGCGGGAGTTCGGGTGAGCAGTTCTTC. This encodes CASSLEWTSGSSGEQFF. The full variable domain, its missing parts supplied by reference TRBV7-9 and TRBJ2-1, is DTGVSQNPRHKITKRGQNVTFRCDPISEHNRLYWYRQTLGQGPEFLTYFQNEAQLEKSRLLSDRFSAERPKGSFSTLEIQRTEQGDSAMYLCASSLEWTSGSSGEQFFGPGTRLTVL.

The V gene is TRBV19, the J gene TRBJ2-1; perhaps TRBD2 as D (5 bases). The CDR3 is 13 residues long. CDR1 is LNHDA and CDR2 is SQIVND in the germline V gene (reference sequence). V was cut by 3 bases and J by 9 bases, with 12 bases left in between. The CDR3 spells CASSMSGVFEQFF. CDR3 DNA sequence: TGTGCCAGTAGTATGTCCGGGGTTTTTGAGCAGTTCTTC.

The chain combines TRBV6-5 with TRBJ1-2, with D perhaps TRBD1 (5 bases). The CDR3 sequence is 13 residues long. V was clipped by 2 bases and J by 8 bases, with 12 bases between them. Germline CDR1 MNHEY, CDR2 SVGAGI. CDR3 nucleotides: TGTGCCAGCAGTTACCATACAACAGGAGGCTACACCTTC. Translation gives CASSYHTTGGYTF.

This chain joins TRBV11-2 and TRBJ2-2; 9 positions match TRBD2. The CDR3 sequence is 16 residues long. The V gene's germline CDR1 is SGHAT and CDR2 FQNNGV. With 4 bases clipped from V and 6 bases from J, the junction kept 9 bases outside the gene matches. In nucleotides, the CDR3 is TGTGCCAGCAGCTACCTAGCGGGACCCCCGTCCGGGGAGCTGTTTTTT. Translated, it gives CASSYLAGPPSGELFF.

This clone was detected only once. CDR3 coding DNA: TGTGCCAGCAGTTTATCTGATAGCGGGAGATTTCTGCAGTACTTC. Translated: CASSLSDSGRFLQYF. The chain employs TRBV27 and TRBJ2-7, with 9 bases lining up with TRBD2. The CDR3 is 15 residues long. V dropped 0 bases and J dropped 9; count of bases not matched to a gene: 9. The germline gives CDR1 MNHEY, CDR2 SMNVEV (reference sequence).

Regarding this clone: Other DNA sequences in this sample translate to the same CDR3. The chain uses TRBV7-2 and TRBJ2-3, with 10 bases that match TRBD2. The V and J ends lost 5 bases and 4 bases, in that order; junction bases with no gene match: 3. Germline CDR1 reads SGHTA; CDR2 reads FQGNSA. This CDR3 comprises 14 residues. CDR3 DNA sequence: TGTGCCAGCAGCCCGGGACTAGCGTCAGATACGCAGTATTTT. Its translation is CASSPGLASDTQYF.

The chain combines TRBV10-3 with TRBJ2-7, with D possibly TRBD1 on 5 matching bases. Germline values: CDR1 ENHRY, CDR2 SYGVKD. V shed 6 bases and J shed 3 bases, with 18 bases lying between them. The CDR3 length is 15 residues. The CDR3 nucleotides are TGTGCCATCAGCTCCGACAGCAGGGTATTCTACGAGCAGTACTTC. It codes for CAISSDSRVFYEQYF.

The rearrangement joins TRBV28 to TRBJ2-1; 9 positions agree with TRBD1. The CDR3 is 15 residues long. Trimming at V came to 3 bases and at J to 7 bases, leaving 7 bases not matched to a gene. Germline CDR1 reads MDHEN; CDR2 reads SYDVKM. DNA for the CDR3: TGTGCCAGCAGTTTGACAGGGGGTATTTCGAATGAGCAGTTCTTC. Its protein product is CASSLTGGISNEQFF.

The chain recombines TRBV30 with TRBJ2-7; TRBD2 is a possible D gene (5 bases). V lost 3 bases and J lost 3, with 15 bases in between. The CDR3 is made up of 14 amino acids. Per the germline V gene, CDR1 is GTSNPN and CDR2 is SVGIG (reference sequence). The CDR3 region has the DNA TGTGCCTGGAGCGTTAGCGTGGGATTCTACGAGCAGTACTTC. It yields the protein CAWSVSVGFYEQYF. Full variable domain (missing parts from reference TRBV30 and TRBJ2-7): SQTIHQWPATLVQPVGSPLSLECTVEGTSNPNLYWYRQAAGRGLQLLFYSVGIGQISSEVPQNLSASRPQDRQFILSSKKLLLSDSGFYLCAWSVSVGFYEQYFGPGTRLTVT.

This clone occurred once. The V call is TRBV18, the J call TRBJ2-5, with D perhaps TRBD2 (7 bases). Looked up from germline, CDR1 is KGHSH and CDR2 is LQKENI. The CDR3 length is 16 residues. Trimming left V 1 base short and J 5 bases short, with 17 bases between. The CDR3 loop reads CASSPLGGGLVETQYF. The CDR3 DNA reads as TGTGCCAGCTCACCACTAGGGGGAGGGCTCGTCGAGACCCAGTACTTC.

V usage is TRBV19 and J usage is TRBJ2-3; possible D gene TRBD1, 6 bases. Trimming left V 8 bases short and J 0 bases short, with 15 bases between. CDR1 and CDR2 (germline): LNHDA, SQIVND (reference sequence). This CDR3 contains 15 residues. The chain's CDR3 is CASVHTGSSTDTQYF. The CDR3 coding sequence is TGTGCCAGTGTTCATACAGGGAGTAGCACAGATACGCAGTATTTT.

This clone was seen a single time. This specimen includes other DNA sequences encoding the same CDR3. The CDR3 DNA is TGCAGCGTTGAGGCGGGGTCCTACGAGCAGTACTTC. This sequence encodes CSVEAGSYEQYF. V usage is TRBV29-1 and J usage is TRBJ2-7, with D possibly TRBD2 on 6 matching bases. Deletions cut 3 bases from V and 1 base from J, with 7 bases between. This CDR3 spans 12 amino acids. Germline CDR1 SQVTM, CDR2 ANQGSEA.

CDR3 bases: TGTGCCAGCAGTTACCGTCAGGGGGGCAGCCTTGGGGAGCAGTACTTC. It specifies CASSYRQGGSLGEQYF. V gene TRBV6-6 combines with J gene TRBJ2-7; the D gene is possibly TRBD1 (7 bases). The CDR3 runs 16 residues. From germline, CDR1 is MNHNY and CDR2 SVGAGI (reference sequence). V dropped 2 bases and J dropped 7 bases, with 21 bases sitting between them.

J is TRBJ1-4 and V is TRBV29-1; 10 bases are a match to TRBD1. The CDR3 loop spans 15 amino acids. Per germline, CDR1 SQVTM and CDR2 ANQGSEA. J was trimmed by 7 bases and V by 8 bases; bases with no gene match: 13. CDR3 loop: CSFLAAGTGAEKLFF. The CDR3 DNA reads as TGCAGCTTCCTCGCAGCGGGGACAGGGGCTGAAAAACTGTTTTTT.

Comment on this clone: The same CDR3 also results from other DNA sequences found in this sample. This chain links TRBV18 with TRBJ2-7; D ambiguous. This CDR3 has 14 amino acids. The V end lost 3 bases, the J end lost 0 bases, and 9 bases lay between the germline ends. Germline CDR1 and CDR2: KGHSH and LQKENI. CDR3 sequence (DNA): TGTGCCAGCTCACCTAGCCTAAGCTCCTACGAGCAGTACTTC. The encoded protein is CASSPSLSSYEQYF. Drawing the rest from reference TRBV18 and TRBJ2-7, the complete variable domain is NAGVMQNPRHLVRRRGQEARLRCSPMKGHSHVYWYRQLPEEGLKFMVYLQKENIIDESGMPKERFSAEFPKEGPSILRIQQVVRGDSAAYFCASSPSLSSYEQYFGPGTRLTVT.

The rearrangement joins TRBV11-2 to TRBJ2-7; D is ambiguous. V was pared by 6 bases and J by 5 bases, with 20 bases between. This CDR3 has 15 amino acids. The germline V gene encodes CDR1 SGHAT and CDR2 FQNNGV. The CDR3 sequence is CASSYSGRPTDEQYF. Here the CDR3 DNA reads TGTGCCAGCAGTTACTCCGGGCGACCGACGGACGAGCAGTACTTC.

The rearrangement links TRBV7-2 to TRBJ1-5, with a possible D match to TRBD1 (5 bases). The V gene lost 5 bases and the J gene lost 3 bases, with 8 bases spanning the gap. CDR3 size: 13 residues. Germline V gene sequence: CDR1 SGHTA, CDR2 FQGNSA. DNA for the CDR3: TGTGCCAGCAGCGCGGGACCCAATCAGCCCCAGCATTTT. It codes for CASSAGPNQPQHF. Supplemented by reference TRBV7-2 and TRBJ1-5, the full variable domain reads GAGVSQSPSNKVTEKGKDVELRCDPISGHTALYWYRQSLGQGLEFLIYFQGNSAPDKSGLPSDRFSAERTGGSVSTLTIQRTQQEDSAVYLCASSAGPNQPQHFGDGTRLSIL.

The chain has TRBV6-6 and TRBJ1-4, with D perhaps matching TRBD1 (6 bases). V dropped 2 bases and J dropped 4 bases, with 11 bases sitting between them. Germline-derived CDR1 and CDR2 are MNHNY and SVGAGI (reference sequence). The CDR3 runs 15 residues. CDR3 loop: CASSYGGHGNEKLFF. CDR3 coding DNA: TGTGCCAGCAGTTACGGGGGGCACGGTAATGAAAAACTGTTTTTT.

This chain's CDR3 is CASSLETESPLHF. The CDR3 coding sequence is TGCGCCAGCAGCTTGGAGACCGAATCACCCCTCCACTTT. The chain links TRBV5-1 to TRBJ1-6, with D unresolved. CDR1 is SGHRS, CDR2 YFSETQ, per germline. Trimming left V 0 bases short and J 10 bases short, with 8 bases between. CDR3 length equals 13 residues. Full variable domain (outside the CDR3, taken from reference TRBV5-1 and TRBJ1-6): KAGVTQTPRYLIKTRGQQVTLSCSPISGHRSVSWYQQTPGQGLQFLFEYFSETQRNKGNFPGRFSGRQFSNSRSEMNVSTLELGDSALYLCASSLETESPLHFGNGTRLTVT.

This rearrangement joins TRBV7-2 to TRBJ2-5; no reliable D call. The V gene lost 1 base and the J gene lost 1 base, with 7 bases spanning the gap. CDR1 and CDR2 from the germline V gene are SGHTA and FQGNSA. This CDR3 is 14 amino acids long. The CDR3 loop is CASSLGVFQETQYF. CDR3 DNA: TGTGCCAGCAGCTTAGGAGTATTCCAAGAGACCCAGTACTTC.

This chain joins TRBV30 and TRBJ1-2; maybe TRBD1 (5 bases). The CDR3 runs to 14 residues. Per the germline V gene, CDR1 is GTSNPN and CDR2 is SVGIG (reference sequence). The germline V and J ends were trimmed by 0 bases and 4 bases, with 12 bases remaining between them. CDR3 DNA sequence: TGTGCCTGGAGTGTTCGGGGGGACGGCTATGGCTACACCTTC. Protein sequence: CAWSVRGDGYGYTF.

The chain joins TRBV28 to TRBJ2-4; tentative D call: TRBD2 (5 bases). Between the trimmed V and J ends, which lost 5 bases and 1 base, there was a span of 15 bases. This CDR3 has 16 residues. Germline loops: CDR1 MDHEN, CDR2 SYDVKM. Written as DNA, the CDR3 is TGTGCCAGCAGTGACACCCGGGGATCGGCCAAAAACATTCAGTACTTC. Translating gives CASSDTRGSAKNIQYF.

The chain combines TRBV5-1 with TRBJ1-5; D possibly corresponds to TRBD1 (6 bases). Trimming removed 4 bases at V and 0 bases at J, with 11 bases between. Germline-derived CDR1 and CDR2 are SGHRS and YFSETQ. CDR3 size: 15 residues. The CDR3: CASSTTGSSNQPQHF. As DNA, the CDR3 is TGCGCCAGCAGCACTACAGGGAGTAGCAATCAGCCCCAGCATTTT.